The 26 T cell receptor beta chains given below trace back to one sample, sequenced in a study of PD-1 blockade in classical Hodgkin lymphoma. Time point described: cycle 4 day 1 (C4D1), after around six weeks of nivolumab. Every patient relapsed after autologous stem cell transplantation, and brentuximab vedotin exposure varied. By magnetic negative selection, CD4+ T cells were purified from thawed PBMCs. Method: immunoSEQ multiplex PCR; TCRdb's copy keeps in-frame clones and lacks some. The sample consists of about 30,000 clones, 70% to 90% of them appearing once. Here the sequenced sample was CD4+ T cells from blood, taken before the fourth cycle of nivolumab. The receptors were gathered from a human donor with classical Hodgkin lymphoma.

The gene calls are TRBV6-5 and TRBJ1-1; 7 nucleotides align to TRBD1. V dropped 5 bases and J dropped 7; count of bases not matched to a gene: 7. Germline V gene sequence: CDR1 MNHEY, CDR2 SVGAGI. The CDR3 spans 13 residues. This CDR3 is CASSKDRRNEAFF. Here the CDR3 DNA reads TGTGCCAGCAGTAAGGACAGGCGCAATGAAGCTTTCTTT.

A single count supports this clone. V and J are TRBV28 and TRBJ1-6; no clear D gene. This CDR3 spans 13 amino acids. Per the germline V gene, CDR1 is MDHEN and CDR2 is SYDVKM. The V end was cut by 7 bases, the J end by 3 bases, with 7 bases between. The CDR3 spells CASIAGYNSPLHF. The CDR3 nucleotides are TGTGCCAGCATCGCCGGCTATAATTCACCCCTCCACTTT. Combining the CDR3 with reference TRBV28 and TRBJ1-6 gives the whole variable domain DVKVTQSSRYLVKRTGEKVFLECVQDMDHENMFWYRQDPGLGLRLIYFSYDVKMKEKGDIPEGYSVSREKKERFSLILESASTNQTSMYLCASIAGYNSPLHFGNGTRLTVT.

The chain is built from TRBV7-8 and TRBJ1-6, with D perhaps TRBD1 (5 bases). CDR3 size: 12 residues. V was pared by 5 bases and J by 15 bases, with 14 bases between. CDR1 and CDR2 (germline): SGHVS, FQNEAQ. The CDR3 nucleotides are TGTGCCAGCAGCCAAGACAGCCCCGTCCTCCACTTT. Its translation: CASSQDSPVLHF.

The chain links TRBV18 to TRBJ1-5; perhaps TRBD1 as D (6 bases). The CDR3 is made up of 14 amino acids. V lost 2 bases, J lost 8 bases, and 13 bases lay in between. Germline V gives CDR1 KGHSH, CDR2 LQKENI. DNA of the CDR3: TGTGCCAGCTCACCATTACAGGGTCTGGAGCCCCAGCATTTT. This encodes CASSPLQGLEPQHF.

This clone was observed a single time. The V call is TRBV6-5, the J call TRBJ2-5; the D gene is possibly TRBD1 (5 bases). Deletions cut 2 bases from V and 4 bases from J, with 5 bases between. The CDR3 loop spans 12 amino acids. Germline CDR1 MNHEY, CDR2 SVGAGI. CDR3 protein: CASSYRGETQYF. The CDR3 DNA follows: TGTGCCAGCAGTTACAGGGGAGAGACCCAGTACTTC.

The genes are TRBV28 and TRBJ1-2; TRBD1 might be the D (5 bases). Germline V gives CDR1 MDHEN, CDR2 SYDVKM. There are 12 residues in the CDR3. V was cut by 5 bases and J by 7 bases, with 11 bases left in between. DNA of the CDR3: TGTGCCAGCAGTATATTCAGGGTTGGCTACACCTTC. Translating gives CASSIFRVGYTF.

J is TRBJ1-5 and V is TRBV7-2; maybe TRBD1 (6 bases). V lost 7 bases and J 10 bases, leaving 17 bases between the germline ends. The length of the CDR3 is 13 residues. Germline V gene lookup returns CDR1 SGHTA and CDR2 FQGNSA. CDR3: CASNEDRLTPQHF. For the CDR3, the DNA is TGTGCCAGCAATGAGGACAGACTTACTCCCCAGCATTTT.

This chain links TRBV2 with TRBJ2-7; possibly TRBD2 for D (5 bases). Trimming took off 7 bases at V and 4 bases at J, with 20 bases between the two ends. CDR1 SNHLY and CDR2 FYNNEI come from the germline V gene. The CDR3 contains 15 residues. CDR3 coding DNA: TGTGCCAGCAAAAACGGACTTAGGGTGGTATACGAGCAGTACTTC. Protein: CASKNGLRVVYEQYF. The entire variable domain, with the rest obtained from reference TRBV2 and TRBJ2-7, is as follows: EPEVTQTPSHQVTQMGQEVILRCVPISNHLYFYWYRQILGQKVEFLVSFYNNEISEKSEIFDDQFSVERPDGSNFTLKIRSTKLEDSAMYFCASKNGLRVVYEQYFGPGTRLTVT.

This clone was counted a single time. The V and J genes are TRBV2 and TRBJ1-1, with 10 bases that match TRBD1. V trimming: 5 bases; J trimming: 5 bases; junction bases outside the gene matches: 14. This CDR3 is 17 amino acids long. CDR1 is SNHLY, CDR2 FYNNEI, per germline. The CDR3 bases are TGTGCCAGCAGTCTACGACAGGGGGCAGGCGAAAGGACTGAAGCTTTCTTT. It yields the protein CASSLRQGAGERTEAFF.

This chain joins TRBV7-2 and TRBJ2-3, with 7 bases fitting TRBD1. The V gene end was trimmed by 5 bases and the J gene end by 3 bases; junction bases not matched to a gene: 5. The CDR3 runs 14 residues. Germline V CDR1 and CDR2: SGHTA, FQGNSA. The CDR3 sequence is CASSLRQGTDTQYF. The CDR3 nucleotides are TGTGCCAGCAGCCTGCGACAGGGAACAGATACGCAGTATTTT.

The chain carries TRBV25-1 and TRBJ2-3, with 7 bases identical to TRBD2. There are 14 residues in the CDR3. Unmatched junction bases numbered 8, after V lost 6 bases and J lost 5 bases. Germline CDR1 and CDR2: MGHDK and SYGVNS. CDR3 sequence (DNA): TGTGCCAGCAGGAGAGGGTGGGAGGGAGATACGCAGTATTTT. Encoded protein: CASRRGWEGDTQYF. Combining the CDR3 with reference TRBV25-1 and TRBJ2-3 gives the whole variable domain EADIYQTPRYLVIGTGKKITLECSQTMGHDKMYWYQQDPGMELHLIHYSYGVNSTEKGDLSSESTVSRIRTEHFPLTLESARPSHTSQYLCASRRGWEGDTQYFGPGTRLTVL.

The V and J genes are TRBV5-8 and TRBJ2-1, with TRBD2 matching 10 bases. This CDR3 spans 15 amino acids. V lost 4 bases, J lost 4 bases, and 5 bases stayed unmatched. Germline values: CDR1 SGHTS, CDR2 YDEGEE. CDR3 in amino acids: CASSLGLAEYNEQFF. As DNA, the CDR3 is TGTGCCAGCAGCCTAGGACTAGCGGAGTACAATGAGCAGTTCTTC.

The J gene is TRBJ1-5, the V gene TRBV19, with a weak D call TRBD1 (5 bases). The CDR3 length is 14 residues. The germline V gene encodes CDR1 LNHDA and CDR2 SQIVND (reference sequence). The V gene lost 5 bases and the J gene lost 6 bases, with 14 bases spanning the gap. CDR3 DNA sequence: TGTGCCAGTAGTCTTAGGGGCTCGGGTCAGCCCCAGCATTTT. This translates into CASSLRGSGQPQHF.

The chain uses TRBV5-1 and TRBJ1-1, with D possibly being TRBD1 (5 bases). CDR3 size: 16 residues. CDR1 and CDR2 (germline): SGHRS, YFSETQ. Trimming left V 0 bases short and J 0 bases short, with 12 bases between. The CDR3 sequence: CASSLGPGPMNTEAFF. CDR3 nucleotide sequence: TGCGCCAGCAGCTTGGGGCCGGGACCAATGAACACTGAAGCTTTCTTT.

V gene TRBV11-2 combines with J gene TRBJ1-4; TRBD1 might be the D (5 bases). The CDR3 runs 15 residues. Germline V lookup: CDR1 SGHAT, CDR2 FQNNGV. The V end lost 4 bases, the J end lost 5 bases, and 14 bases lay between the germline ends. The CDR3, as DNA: TGTGCCAGCAGCTGGGGGGATCGGTTAAATGAAAAACTGTTTTTT. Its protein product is CASSWGDRLNEKLFF.

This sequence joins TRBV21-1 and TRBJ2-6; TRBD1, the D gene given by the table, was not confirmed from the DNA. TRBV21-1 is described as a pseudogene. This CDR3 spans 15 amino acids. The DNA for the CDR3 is TGTGCCAGGCCTACAGAACGCTCTGGGGCCAACGTCCTGACTTTC. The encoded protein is CARPTERSGANVLTF.

In DNA form, the CDR3 reads TGCGCCAGCAGCTTGGTTTCGAGCACTGAAGCTTTCTTT. Translating gives CASSLVSSTEAFF. The chain joins TRBV5-1 to TRBJ1-1; D not resolved. This CDR3 contains 13 residues. V shed 0 bases and J shed 4 bases, with 7 bases lying between them. CDR1 SGHRS and CDR2 YFSETQ come from the germline V gene.

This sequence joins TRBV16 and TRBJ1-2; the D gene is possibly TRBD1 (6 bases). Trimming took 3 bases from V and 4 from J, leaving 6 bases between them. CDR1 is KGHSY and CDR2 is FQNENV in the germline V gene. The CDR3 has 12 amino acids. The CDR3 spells CASSQDSYGYTF. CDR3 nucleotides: TGTGCCAGCAGCCAGGACAGCTATGGCTACACCTTC.

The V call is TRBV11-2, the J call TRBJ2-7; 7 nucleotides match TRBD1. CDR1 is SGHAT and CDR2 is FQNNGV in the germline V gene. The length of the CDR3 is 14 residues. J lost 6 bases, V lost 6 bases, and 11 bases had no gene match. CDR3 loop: CASRKGQVGFEQYF. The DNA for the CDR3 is TGTGCCAGCAGAAAAGGACAGGTGGGGTTCGAGCAGTACTTC.

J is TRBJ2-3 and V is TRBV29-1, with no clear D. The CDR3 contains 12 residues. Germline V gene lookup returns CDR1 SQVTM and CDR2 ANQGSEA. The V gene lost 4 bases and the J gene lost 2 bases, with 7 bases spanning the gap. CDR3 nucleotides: TGCAGCGTTGGGCGCAACACAGATACGCAGTATTTT. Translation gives CSVGRNTDTQYF.

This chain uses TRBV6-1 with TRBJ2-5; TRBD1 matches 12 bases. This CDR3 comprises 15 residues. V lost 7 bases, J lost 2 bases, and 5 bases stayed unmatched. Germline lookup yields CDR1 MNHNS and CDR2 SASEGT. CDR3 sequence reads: CASTWDRGLQETQYF. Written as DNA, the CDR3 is TGTGCCAGCACTTGGGACAGGGGGCTACAAGAGACCCAGTACTTC.

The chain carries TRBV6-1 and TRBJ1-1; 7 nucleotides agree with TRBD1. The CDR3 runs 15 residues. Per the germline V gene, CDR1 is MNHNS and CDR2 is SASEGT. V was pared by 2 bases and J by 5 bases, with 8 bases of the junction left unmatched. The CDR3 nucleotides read TGTGCCAGCAGTGAAATCCGACAGGGCCAAACTGAAGCTTTCTTT. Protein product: CASSEIRQGQTEAFF.

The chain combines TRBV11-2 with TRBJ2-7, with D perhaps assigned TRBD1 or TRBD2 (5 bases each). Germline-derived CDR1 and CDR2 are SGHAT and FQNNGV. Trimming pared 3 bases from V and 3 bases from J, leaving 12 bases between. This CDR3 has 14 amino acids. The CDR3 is CASSFGTRLYEQYF. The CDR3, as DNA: TGTGCCAGCAGCTTTGGGACCCGGCTCTACGAGCAGTACTTC.

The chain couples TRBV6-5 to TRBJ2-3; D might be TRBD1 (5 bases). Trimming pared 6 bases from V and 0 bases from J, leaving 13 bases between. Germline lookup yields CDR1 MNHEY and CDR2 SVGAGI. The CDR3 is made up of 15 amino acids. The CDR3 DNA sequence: TGTGCCAGCAGAAAGGGGTCAGGAAGCACAGATACGCAGTATTTT. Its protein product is CASRKGSGSTDTQYF.

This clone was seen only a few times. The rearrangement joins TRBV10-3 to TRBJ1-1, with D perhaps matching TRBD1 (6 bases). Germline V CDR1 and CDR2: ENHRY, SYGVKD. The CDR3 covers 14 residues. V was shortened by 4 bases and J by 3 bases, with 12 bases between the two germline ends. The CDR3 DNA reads TGTGCCATCAGTGGCTACAGGGATGACACTGAAGCTTTCTTT. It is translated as CAISGYRDDTEAFF.

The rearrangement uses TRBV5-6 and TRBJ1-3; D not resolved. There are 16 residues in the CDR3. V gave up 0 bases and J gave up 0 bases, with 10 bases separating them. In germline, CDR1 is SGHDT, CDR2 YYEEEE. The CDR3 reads CASSLVQQSSGNTIYF. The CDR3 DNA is TGTGCCAGCAGCTTGGTACAACAGAGCTCTGGAAACACCATATATTTT.